The 14 T cell receptor beta chains given below trace back to one sample, sequenced in a study of blood T cell repertoires in COVID-19. Generated by immunoSEQ multiplex PCR, the TCRdb table keeps only in-frame clones and is missing some. The data contain approximately 190,000 clones, around 86% of them seen just once; the ten biggest clones take up around 6.1%. The material sequenced was peripheral blood. Source of these receptors: a woman aged 40 to 50 with acute or convalescent COVID-19.

V usage is TRBV10-3 and J usage is TRBJ2-7; D gene unclear. The V end lost 4 bases, the J end lost 7 bases, and 14 bases lay between the germline ends. Germline CDR1 reads ENHRY; CDR2 reads SYGVKD. The length of the CDR3 is 13 residues. The CDR3 sequence is CAISGVGFREQYF. The DNA of the CDR3 is TGTGCCATCAGTGGAGTCGGTTTTCGGGAGCAGTACTTC.

This clone showed up just once. CDR3 sequence reads: CASSTTITSYEQYF. Here the CDR3 DNA reads TGTGCCAGTAGTACCACAATTACCTCCTACGAGCAGTACTTC. The rearrangement joins TRBV19 to TRBJ2-7, with D unclear. V was shortened by 4 bases and J by 0 bases, with 10 bases between the two germline ends. The CDR3 is made up of 14 amino acids. Germline V gives CDR1 LNHDA, CDR2 SQIVND (reference sequence).

This clone was seen a single time. The rearrangement joins TRBV4-1 to TRBJ2-5; a possible D gene is TRBD1 (6 bases). Trimming removed 4 bases from V and 5 bases from J, with 11 bases in between. This CDR3 contains 13 residues. Germline CDR1 is MGHRA and CDR2 is YSYEKL. The CDR3 DNA sequence: TGCGCCAGCAGCCGGCTCCAGGGGGAGACCCAGTACTTC. Its translation is CASSRLQGETQYF.

The V call is TRBV6-5, the J call TRBJ2-7; no clear D. Trimming removed 0 bases from V and 4 bases from J, with 16 bases in between. This CDR3 comprises 16 residues. Germline CDR1 and CDR2: MNHEY and SVGAGI. The CDR3 coding sequence is TGTGCCAGCAGTTACTCCCCCCCGTGGCAGGCTTACGAGCAGTACTTC. Translation: CASSYSPPWQAYEQYF.

The rearrangement uses TRBV7-9 and TRBJ2-1; TRBD1 is a possible D gene (6 bases). The CDR3 totals 14 residues. With 5 bases removed from V and 3 bases from J, the gap between germline ends came to 11 bases. CDR1 is SEHNR, CDR2 FQNEAQ, per germline (reference sequence). CDR3 nucleotide sequence: TGTGCCAGCAGCCCAGGGGCGTACTACAATGAGCAGTTCTTC. Protein product: CASSPGAYYNEQFF.

The chain combines TRBV5-1 with TRBJ1-2; no clear D. Germline lookup yields CDR1 SGHRS and CDR2 YFSETQ. The CDR3 totals 13 residues. The V and J ends lost 1 base and 5 bases respectively, with 9 bases between them. The DNA for the CDR3 is TGCGCCAGCAGCTTGACAGCCAATTATGGCTACACCTTC. Translation gives CASSLTANYGYTF.

Comments on this clone: Different DNA sequences within this sample yield the same CDR3. This chain joins TRBV11-2 and TRBJ1-1, with D perhaps TRBD1 (6 bases). The CDR3 consists of 15 residues. V lost 3 bases, J lost 1 base, and 12 bases lay in between. CDR1 and CDR2 from the germline V gene are SGHAT and FQNNGV. The CDR3 DNA follows: TGTGCCAGCAGCTTGGGGGGGCAGGGGAACACTGAAGCTTTCTTT. This translates into CASSLGGQGNTEAFF.

The chain carries TRBV28 and TRBJ1-5; D gene unclear. Trimming took 4 bases from V and 5 from J, leaving 3 bases between them. Germline CDR1 is MDHEN and CDR2 is SYDVKM. The CDR3 covers 11 residues. The CDR3 spells CASSSYQPQHF. The CDR3 nucleotides are TGTGCCAGCAGTTCGTATCAGCCCCAGCATTTT.

This chain joins TRBV18 and TRBJ2-2; a weak D match, TRBD2 (5 bases). Looked up from germline, CDR1 is KGHSH and CDR2 is LQKENI. This CDR3 has 16 amino acids. V gave up 0 bases and J gave up 7 bases, with 15 bases separating them. In DNA, the CDR3 is TGTGCCAGCTCACCACCGTCTCTGGCGGGTTTCGGGGAGCTGTTTTTT. Protein: CASSPPSLAGFGELFF.

This clone was observed once. In DNA form, the CDR3 reads TGCGCCAGCAGTCAAGGCGGTGGGGGACAGACTTTTTTAGAGCAGTACTTC. Amino acid sequence: CASSQGGGGQTFLEQYF. The chain joins TRBV23-1 to TRBJ2-7; TRBD1 matches 7 bases. TRBV23-1 is sorted into the ORF group, with uncertain function. V lost 2 bases to trimming and J lost 7 bases; unmatched junction nucleotides: 17. The CDR3 runs 17 residues.

This chain's CDR3 is CASSRAGTYEQYF. In nucleotides, the CDR3 is TGTGCCAGCAGCCGCGCCGGGACCTACGAGCAGTACTTC. The V call is TRBV14, the J call TRBJ2-7; D may be TRBD2 (5 bases). From germline, CDR1 is SGHDN and CDR2 FVKESK. This CDR3 contains 13 residues. Trimming stripped 4 bases from V and 2 bases from J, with 9 bases between. The variable domain in full, completed from reference TRBV14 and TRBJ2-7, reads EAGVTQFPSHSVIEKGQTVTLRCDPISGHDNLYWYRRVMGKEIKFLLHFVKESKQDESGMPNNRFLAERTGGTYSTLKVQPAELEDSGVYFCASSRAGTYEQYFGPGTRLTVT.

The chain recombines TRBV19 with TRBJ1-6; D possibly corresponds to TRBD1 (6 bases). Germline CDR1 is LNHDA and CDR2 is SQIVND (reference sequence). This CDR3 region has 15 residues. Trimming cost V 2 bases and J 7 bases, with 12 bases left between them. This CDR3 reads CASSIIGGQNSPLHF. The CDR3 coding sequence is TGTGCCAGTAGTATAATTGGGGGCCAGAATTCACCCCTCCACTTT.

The CDR3 coding sequence is TGTGCCAGCAGTCGCCCGGGACAGGGGTTAACTGAAGCTTTCTTT. It specifies CASSRPGQGLTEAFF. The rearrangement uses TRBV6-6 and TRBJ1-1; 10 bases align to TRBD1. The germline gives CDR1 MNHNY, CDR2 SVGAGI (reference sequence). Trimming cost V 5 bases and J 5 bases; bases outside gene matches: 8. CDR3 length equals 15 residues.

The gene calls are TRBV5-1 and TRBJ2-3; maybe TRBD2 (5 bases). CDR1 and CDR2 (germline): SGHRS, YFSETQ. Trimming left V 0 bases short and J 6 bases short, with 20 bases between. The length of the CDR3 is 17 residues. CDR3 loop: CASSLVAGVQVGDTQYF. CDR3 in DNA: TGCGCCAGCAGCTTGGTAGCCGGGGTCCAGGTAGGGGATACGCAGTATTTT.